The 26 T cell receptor beta chains reported below all come from one sample, sequenced in a study of spatial heterogeneity in lung cancer. Study outcomes and limitations: Counts of expanded intratumoral alpha and beta TCRs tracked tumor mutation counts.

Documented time point: sample taken at primary tumor resection. These receptors are not linked to any known antigen. TCRdb used MiXCR to reprocess the 5' RACE reads, holding one entry per CDR3 protein. The sample consists of about 20,000 distinct CDR3 sequences, approximately 8.3% of them appearing once. The source material was lung tumor tissue, sampled at surgery. The receptors derive from a male donor with early-stage non-small cell lung cancer.

V is TRBV10-3 and J is TRBJ2-1, with 7 bases matching TRBD2. The CDR3 covers 17 residues. V shed 3 bases and J 0 bases; nucleotides not matched to a gene: 8. Germline CDR1 ENHRY, CDR2 SYGVKD. CDR3 DNA sequence: TGTGCCATCAGTGATCTTAGCGGGCTGAGCTCCTACAATGAGCAGTTCTTC. Amino acids: CAISDLSGLSSYNEQFF.

This clonotype has at least ten counts. The rearrangement joins TRBV9 to TRBJ1-3, with a possible D match to TRBD1 (5 bases). CDR1 is SGDLS, CDR2 YYNGEE, per germline. Trimming cost V 4 bases and J 4 bases, with 15 bases left between them. The CDR3 consists of 15 residues. In DNA form, the CDR3 reads TGTGCCAGCAGCCAGGGAGGATCTGAAGGAAACACCATATATTTT. Its protein is CASSQGGSEGNTIYF.

A few counts support this clonotype. DNA of the CDR3: TGTGCCAGCAGCTTACCCCGACTAGCGACGGGGGAGCAGTACTTC. Residues: CASSLPRLATGEQYF. The gene calls are TRBV7-8 and TRBJ2-7; 8 positions match TRBD2. The V gene's germline CDR1 is SGHVS and CDR2 FQNEAQ. CDR3 length equals 15 residues. Unmatched junction bases numbered 10, after V lost 2 bases and J lost 7 bases.

In this sample, this clonotype turned up many times. This chain uses TRBV7-9 with TRBJ1-1; no clear D. The CDR3 has 13 amino acids. The V end lost 0 bases, the J end lost 11 bases, and 13 bases lay between the germline ends. Germline V gives CDR1 SEHNR, CDR2 FQNEAQ (reference sequence). CDR3 sequence: CASSLAGHIGAFF. The CDR3 nucleotides read TGTGCCAGCAGCTTAGCCGGGCACATTGGGGCTTTCTTT.

The table lists this clonotype with a few counts. The genes are TRBV7-8 and TRBJ2-1; 11 bases fit TRBD1. The J segment lost 9 bases and the V segment lost 5 bases, leaving 6 bases of the junction unmatched. This CDR3 region has 14 residues. Per the germline V gene, CDR1 is SGHVS and CDR2 is FQNEAQ. This CDR3 reads CASSRRDRGSEQFF. CDR3 in DNA: TGTGCCAGCAGCCGCAGGGACAGGGGGAGTGAGCAGTTCTTC.

This clonotype was found many times. The chain links TRBV30 to TRBJ1-2; the D is unclear. V was cut by 2 bases and J by 2 bases, with 18 bases left in between. This CDR3 is built from 16 residues. Per germline, CDR1 GTSNPN and CDR2 SVGIG (reference sequence). This CDR3 reads CAWSLRVHTTNYGYTF. The CDR3 bases are TGTGCCTGGAGTCTCCGGGTCCACACGACCAACTATGGCTACACCTTC. The variable domain in full, with the rest retrieved from reference TRBV30 and TRBJ1-2, is SQTIHQWPATLVQPVGSPLSLECTVEGTSNPNLYWYRQAAGRGLQLLFYSVGIGQISSEVPQNLSASRPQDRQFILSSKKLLLSDSGFYLCAWSLRVHTTNYGYTFGSGTRLTVV.

This clonotype has only a few counts. The chain has TRBV5-5 and TRBJ1-2; D is uncertain. Trimming shortened V by 0 bases and J by 10 bases, and 16 bases separated the two germline ends. Per germline, CDR1 SGHKS and CDR2 YYEKEE (reference sequence). CDR3 length: 14 amino acids. The CDR3 spells CASSLVGTSISYTF. Written as DNA, the CDR3 is TGTGCCAGCAGCTTGGTAGGCACTAGTATTTCCTACACCTTC.

The table lists this clonotype with a count of one. The rearrangement links TRBV27 to TRBJ2-1, with 8 bases fitting TRBD2. V lost 6 bases to trimming and J lost 2 bases; unmatched junction nucleotides: 6. The CDR3 is made up of 15 amino acids. CDR1 is MNHEY, CDR2 SMNVEV, per germline (reference sequence). The CDR3 loop reads CASSLSGDTYNEQFF. The DNA for the CDR3 is TGTGCCAGCAGCCTTAGCGGGGATACCTACAATGAGCAGTTCTTC.

This clonotype was recorded at least ten times. The chain is built from TRBV5-1 and TRBJ1-2; TRBD1 might be the D (6 bases). CDR3 length: 16 residues. The V and J ends lost 0 bases and 0 bases respectively, with 12 bases between them. Germline V gene sequence: CDR1 SGHRS, CDR2 YFSETQ. CDR3 sequence reads: CASSLGTVGPNYGYTF. The CDR3 coding sequence is TGCGCCAGCAGCTTGGGGACAGTCGGACCTAACTATGGCTACACCTTC.

The chain is built from TRBV7-9 and TRBJ2-5; D not certain. With 7 bases removed from V and 2 bases from J, the gap between germline ends came to 14 bases. The CDR3 has 14 residues. Germline V gene sequence: CDR1 SEHNR, CDR2 FQNEAQ (reference sequence). The CDR3 spells CASTKLAVQETQYF. The CDR3 DNA reads as TGTGCCAGCACCAAGCTGGCAGTGCAAGAGACCCAGTACTTC.

The genes are TRBV13 and TRBJ2-7, with D unclear. This CDR3 contains 13 residues. V lost 2 bases and J lost 6, with 11 bases in between. From germline, CDR1 is PRHDT and CDR2 FYEKMQ (reference sequence). The CDR3: CASSLQPGTEQYF. The DNA of the CDR3 is TGTGCCAGCAGCTTACAACCGGGTACCGAGCAGTACTTC. Variable domain in full (rest from reference TRBV13 and TRBJ2-7): AAGVIQSPRHLIKEKRETATLKCYPIPRHDTVYWYQQGPGQDPQFLISFYEKMQSDKGSIPDRFSAQQFSDYHSELNMSSLELGDSALYFCASSLQPGTEQYFGPGTRLTVT.

The chain combines TRBV28 with TRBJ1-5; D not certain. The length of the CDR3 is 17 residues. Germline V gene sequence: CDR1 MDHEN, CDR2 SYDVKM. With 3 bases removed from V and 5 bases from J, the gap between germline ends came to 20 bases. This CDR3 reads CASSFLGKFLTHQPQHF. The CDR3 DNA sequence: TGTGCCAGCAGTTTTCTGGGAAAATTTTTGACACATCAGCCCCAGCATTTT.

This clonotype showed up many times. The rearrangement joins TRBV7-2 to TRBJ2-4; D remains ambiguous. The CDR3 totals 15 residues. Germline assignment: CDR1 SGHTA and CDR2 FQGNSA. V lost 5 bases to trimming and J lost 2 bases, with 13 bases between them. The CDR3 spells CASSTPGLSKNIQYF. The CDR3 DNA sequence: TGTGCCAGCAGCACCCCCGGGTTGTCCAAAAACATTCAGTACTTC.

Many counts were recorded for this clonotype. The V gene is TRBV28, the J gene TRBJ1-2, with 7 bases that match TRBD1. Germline CDR1 and CDR2: MDHEN and SYDVKM. V dropped 3 bases and J dropped 4; count of bases not matched to a gene: 5. The CDR3 is 14 amino acids. The CDR3 spells CASSFPGQIYGYTF. The CDR3 nucleotides read TGTGCCAGCAGTTTTCCGGGACAGATCTATGGCTACACCTTC.

In its sample, this clonotype was seen once. V gene TRBV19 combines with J gene TRBJ2-7; D gene ambiguous. Per the germline V gene, CDR1 is LNHDA and CDR2 is SQIVND (reference sequence). This CDR3 is built from 13 residues. V lost 3 bases to trimming and J lost 5 bases, with 11 bases between them. The CDR3 bases are TGTGCCAGTAGTATGAGTTCCGGCGACGAGCAGTACTTC. This translates into CASSMSSGDEQYF.

This clonotype came up many times. V usage is TRBV15 and J usage is TRBJ2-7; D is perhaps TRBD1 or TRBD2 (5 bases each). The germline V gene encodes CDR1 LNHNV and CDR2 YYDKDF (reference sequence). V lost 0 bases and J 0 bases, leaving 9 bases between the germline ends. This CDR3 is 15 amino acids long. As DNA, the CDR3 is TGTGCCACCAGCAGAGAGGGGGTCAGCTCCTACGAGCAGTACTTC. It codes for CATSREGVSSYEQYF. The full variable domain, completed using reference TRBV15 and TRBJ2-7, is DAMVIQNPRYQVTQFGKPVTLSCSQTLNHNVMYWYQQKSSQAPKLLFHYYDKDFNNEADTPDNFQSRRPNTSFCFLDIRSPGLGDTAMYLCATSREGVSSYEQYFGPGTRLTVT.

This clonotype was seen only a few times. The chain links TRBV20-1 to TRBJ2-7, with 11 nucleotides matching TRBD2. J gave up 3 bases and V 3 bases, and 4 bases lay outside the gene matches. Germline V gene lookup returns CDR1 DFQATT and CDR2 SNEGSKA (reference sequence). This CDR3 contains 14 residues. The CDR3 DNA follows: TGCAGTGCTAGGTCGACTAGCGGGGTCTACGAGCAGTACTTC. The encoded protein is CSARSTSGVYEQYF.

The gene calls are TRBV7-9 and TRBJ2-3; perhaps TRBD2 as D (7 bases). Trimming removed 5 bases at V and 6 bases at J, with 18 bases between. CDR1 SEHNR and CDR2 FQNEAQ come from the germline V gene (reference sequence). The CDR3 covers 15 residues. The CDR3 DNA follows: TGTGCCAGCAGCGAGAGGGGGGGGGCCCCGGATACGCAGTATTTT. Translating gives CASSERGGAPDTQYF. Full variable domain (outside the CDR3, taken from reference TRBV7-9 and TRBJ2-3): DTGVSQNPRHKITKRGQNVTFRCDPISEHNRLYWYRQTLGQGPEFLTYFQNEAQLEKSRLLSDRFSAERPKGSFSTLEIQRTEQGDSAMYLCASSERGGAPDTQYFGPGTRLTVL.

This clonotype was observed many times. This rearrangement joins TRBV20-1 to TRBJ1-1; the match to TRBD1 covers 7 bases. After removal of 3 bases from V and 3 bases from J, the junction contained 4 bases not matched to a gene. The CDR3 runs to 13 residues. Germline lookup yields CDR1 DFQATT and CDR2 SNEGSKA (reference sequence). The CDR3 DNA sequence: TGCAGTGCTAGGACAGGGATCCACACTGAAGCTTTCTTT. Protein sequence: CSARTGIHTEAFF.

The chain uses TRBV28 and TRBJ2-7, with 13 bases lining up with TRBD2. The length of the CDR3 is 16 residues. Looked up from germline, CDR1 is MDHEN and CDR2 is SYDVKM. V was pared by 6 bases and J by 7 bases, with 12 bases of the junction left unmatched. The CDR3 here is CASRAGLAGVGIEQYF. For the CDR3, the DNA is TGTGCCAGCAGAGCTGGACTAGCGGGGGTCGGTATTGAGCAGTACTTC.

This clonotype was found many times. CDR3 sequence (DNA): TGCAGCGTTGAAGGACACGCCGGGACAGGGGGCACAGATACGCAGTATTTT. Translating gives CSVEGHAGTGGTDTQYF. V is TRBV29-1 and J is TRBJ2-3; 10 bases are a match to TRBD1. Germline V gene data show CDR1 as SQVTM and CDR2 as ANQGSEA. The V segment lost 1 base and the J segment 1 base; nucleotides outside the gene matches: 8. CDR3 size: 17 residues.

The table lists this clonotype with many counts. The chain employs TRBV3-1 and TRBJ2-3; 7 nucleotides align to TRBD1. The CDR3 extends over 15 amino acids. Germline-derived CDR1 and CDR2 are LGHDT and YNNKEL (reference sequence). The V and J ends lost 2 bases and 1 base, in that order; junction bases with no gene match: 3. The CDR3 protein is CASSQRQGRTDTQYF. CDR3 DNA sequence: TGTGCCAGCAGCCAACGACAGGGACGCACAGATACGCAGTATTTT.

This clonotype was counted many times. The V gene is TRBV18, the J gene TRBJ1-1; 10 nucleotides align to TRBD1. Losses at the gene ends were 1 base for V and 3 bases for J; bases not matched to a gene: 5. The germline gives CDR1 KGHSH, CDR2 LQKENI. The CDR3 runs to 16 residues. CDR3 nucleotide sequence: TGTGCCAGCTCACCACTCACGACAGGGGGCTACACTGAAGCTTTCTTT. Its protein is CASSPLTTGGYTEAFF. The variable domain in full, completed from reference TRBV18 and TRBJ1-1, reads NAGVMQNPRHLVRRRGQEARLRCSPMKGHSHVYWYRQLPEEGLKFMVYLQKENIIDESGMPKERFSAEFPKEGPSILRIQQVVRGDSAAYFCASSPLTTGGYTEAFFGQGTRLTVV.

This clonotype was found many times. The rearrangement uses TRBV20-1 and TRBJ2-5; D is possibly TRBD1 (6 bases). Germline V lookup: CDR1 DFQATT, CDR2 SNEGSKA (reference sequence). V dropped 4 bases and J dropped 1 base, with 22 bases sitting between them. The CDR3 totals 17 residues. The CDR3 DNA sequence: TGCAGTGCTAAGGGTGGTGACAGGACCTATTTCCAAGAGACCCAGTACTTC. This sequence encodes CSAKGGDRTYFQETQYF.

This clonotype was counted ten times or more. This chain uses TRBV10-3 with TRBJ1-4; 9 positions match TRBD1. V trimming: 8 bases; J trimming: 6 bases; junction bases outside the gene matches: 7. This CDR3 contains 14 residues. Germline-derived CDR1 and CDR2 are ENHRY and SYGVKD. The CDR3: CAIRQGGSDEKLFF. As DNA, the CDR3 is TGTGCCATCCGACAGGGGGGTAGTGATGAAAAACTGTTTTTT.

About this clonotype itself: A read error may explain this, as a much larger clone is one base away. This chain uses TRBV5-6 with TRBJ1-6, with 9 positions matching TRBD1. The CDR3 totals 15 residues. V shed 2 bases and J 8 bases; nucleotides not matched to a gene: 5. Germline CDR1 is SGHDT and CDR2 is YYEEEE. The CDR3 here is CASSFRTGVDSPLHF. CDR3 DNA sequence: TGTGCCAGCAGCTTTAGGACAGGGGTAGATTCACCCCTCCACTTT.